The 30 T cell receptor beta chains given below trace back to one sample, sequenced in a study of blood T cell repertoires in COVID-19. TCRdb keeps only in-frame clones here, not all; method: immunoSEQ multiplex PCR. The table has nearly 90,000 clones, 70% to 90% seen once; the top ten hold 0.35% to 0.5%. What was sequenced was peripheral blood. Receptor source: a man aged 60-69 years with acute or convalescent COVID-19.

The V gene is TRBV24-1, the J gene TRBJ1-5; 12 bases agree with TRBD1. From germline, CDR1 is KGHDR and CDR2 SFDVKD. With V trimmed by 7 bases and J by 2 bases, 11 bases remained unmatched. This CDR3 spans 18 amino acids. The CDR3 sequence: CATSPGTGGVYGNQPQHF. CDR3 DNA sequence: TGTGCCACCAGCCCCGGGACAGGGGGCGTTTATGGCAATCAGCCCCAGCATTTT.

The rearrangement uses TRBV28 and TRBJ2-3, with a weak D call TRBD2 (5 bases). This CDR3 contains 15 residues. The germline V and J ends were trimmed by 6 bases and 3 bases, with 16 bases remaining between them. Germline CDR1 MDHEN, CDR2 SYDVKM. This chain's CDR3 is CASSPDGLATDTQYF. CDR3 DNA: TGTGCCAGCAGCCCAGATGGCCTAGCTACAGATACGCAGTATTTT.

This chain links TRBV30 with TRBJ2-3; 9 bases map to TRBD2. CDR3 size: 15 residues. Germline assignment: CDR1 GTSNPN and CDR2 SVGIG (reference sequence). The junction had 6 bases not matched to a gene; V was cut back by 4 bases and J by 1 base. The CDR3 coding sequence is TGTGCCTGGAAATCCCAGCGGGGGGGCACAGATACGCAGTATTTT. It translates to CAWKSQRGGTDTQYF.

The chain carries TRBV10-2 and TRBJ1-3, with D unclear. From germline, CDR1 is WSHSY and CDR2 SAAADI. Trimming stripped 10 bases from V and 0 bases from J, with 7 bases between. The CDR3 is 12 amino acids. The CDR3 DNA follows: TGCGCCACTATGAGCTCTGGAAACACCATATATTTT. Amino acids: CATMSSGNTIYF.

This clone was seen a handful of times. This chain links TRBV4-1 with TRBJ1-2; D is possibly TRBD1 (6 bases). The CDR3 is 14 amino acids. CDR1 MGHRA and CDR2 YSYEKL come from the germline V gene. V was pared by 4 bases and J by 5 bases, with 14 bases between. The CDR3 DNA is TGCGCCAGCAGCCGGTATACAGGGTTTTATGGCTACACCTTC. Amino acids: CASSRYTGFYGYTF.

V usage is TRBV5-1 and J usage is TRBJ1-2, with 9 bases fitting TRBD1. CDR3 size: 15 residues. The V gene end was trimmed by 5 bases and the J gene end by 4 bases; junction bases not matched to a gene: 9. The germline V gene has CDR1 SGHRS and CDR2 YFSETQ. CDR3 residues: CASRSGTGPIYGYTF. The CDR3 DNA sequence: TGCGCCAGCAGGTCCGGGACAGGGCCGATCTATGGCTACACCTTC.

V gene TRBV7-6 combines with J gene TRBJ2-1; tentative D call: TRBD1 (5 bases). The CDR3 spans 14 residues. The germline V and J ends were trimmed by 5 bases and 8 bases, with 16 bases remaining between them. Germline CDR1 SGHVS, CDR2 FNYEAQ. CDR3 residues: CASSQSSQGHEQFF. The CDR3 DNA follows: TGTGCCAGCAGCCAATCAAGCCAGGGTCATGAGCAGTTCTTC.

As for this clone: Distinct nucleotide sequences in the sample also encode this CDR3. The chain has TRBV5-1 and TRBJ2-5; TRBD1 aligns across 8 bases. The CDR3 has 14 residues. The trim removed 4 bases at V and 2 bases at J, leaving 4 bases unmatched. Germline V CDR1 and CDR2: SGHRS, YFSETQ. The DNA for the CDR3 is TGCGCCAGCAGCCTGGGGACAGGACAAGAGACCCAGTACTTC. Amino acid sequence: CASSLGTGQETQYF.

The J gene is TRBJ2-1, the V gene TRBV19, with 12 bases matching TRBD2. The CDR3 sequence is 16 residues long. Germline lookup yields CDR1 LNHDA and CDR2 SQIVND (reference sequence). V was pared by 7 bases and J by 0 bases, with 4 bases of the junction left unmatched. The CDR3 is CASTPSGRASYNEQFF. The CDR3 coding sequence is TGTGCCAGTACCCCTAGCGGGAGGGCCTCCTACAATGAGCAGTTCTTC. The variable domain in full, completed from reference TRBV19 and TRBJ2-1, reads DGGITQSPKYLFRKEGQNVTLSCEQNLNHDAMYWYRQDPGQGLRLIYYSQIVNDFQKGDIAEGYSVSREKKESFPLTVTSAQKNPTAFYLCASTPSGRASYNEQFFGPGTRLTVL.

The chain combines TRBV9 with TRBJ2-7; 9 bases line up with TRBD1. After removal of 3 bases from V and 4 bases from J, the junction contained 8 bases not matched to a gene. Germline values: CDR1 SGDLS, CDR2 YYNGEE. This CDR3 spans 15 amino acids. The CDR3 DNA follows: TGTGCCAGCAGCGAGGGACAGGGTGAACCTTACGAGCAGTACTTC. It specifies CASSEGQGEPYEQYF.

In nucleotides, the CDR3 is TGCGCCAGCAGTGAGTCGGGCAGCTCTGGAAACACCATATATTTT. It codes for CASSESGSSGNTIYF. The chain links TRBV10-2 to TRBJ1-3; D is uncertain. Trimming removed 0 bases at V and 0 bases at J, with 6 bases between. The CDR3 is made up of 15 amino acids. Germline V gene lookup returns CDR1 WSHSY and CDR2 SAAADI.

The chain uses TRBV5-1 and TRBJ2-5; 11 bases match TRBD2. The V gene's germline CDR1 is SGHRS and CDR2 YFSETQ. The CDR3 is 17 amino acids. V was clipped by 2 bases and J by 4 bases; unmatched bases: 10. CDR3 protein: CASSLLAGVRQGETQYF. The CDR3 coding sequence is TGCGCCAGCAGCTTACTAGCGGGGGTACGCCAAGGAGAGACCCAGTACTTC.

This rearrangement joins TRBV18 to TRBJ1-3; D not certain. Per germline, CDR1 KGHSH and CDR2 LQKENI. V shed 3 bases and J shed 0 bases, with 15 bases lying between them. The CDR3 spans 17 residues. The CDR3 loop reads CASSPSVTFYSGNTIYF. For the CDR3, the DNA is TGTGCCAGCTCACCCTCCGTCACCTTCTACTCTGGAAACACCATATATTTT. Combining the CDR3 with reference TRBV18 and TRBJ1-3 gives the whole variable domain NAGVMQNPRHLVRRRGQEARLRCSPMKGHSHVYWYRQLPEEGLKFMVYLQKENIIDESGMPKERFSAEFPKEGPSILRIQQVVRGDSAAYFCASSPSVTFYSGNTIYFGEGSWLTVV.

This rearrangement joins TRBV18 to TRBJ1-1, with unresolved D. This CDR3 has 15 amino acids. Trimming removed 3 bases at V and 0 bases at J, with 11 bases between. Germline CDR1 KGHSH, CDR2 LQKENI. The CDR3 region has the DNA TGTGCCAGCTCACCGGCGCCGGGGTTGAACACTGAAGCTTTCTTT. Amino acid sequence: CASSPAPGLNTEAFF.

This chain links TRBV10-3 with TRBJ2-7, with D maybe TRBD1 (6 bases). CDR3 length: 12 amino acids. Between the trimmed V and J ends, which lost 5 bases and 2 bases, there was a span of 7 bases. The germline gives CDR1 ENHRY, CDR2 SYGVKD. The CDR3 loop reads CAISQGTYEQYF. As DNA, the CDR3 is TGTGCCATCAGTCAGGGGACCTACGAGCAGTACTTC.

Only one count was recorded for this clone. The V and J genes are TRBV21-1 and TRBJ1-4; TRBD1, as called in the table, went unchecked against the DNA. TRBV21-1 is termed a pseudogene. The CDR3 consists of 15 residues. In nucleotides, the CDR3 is TGTGCCAGCAGCTCCTGGACAGCCTCGTGCGAAAAACTGTTTTTT. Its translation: CASSSWTASCEKLFF.

CDR3 sequence: CASSSRTSGSINEQFF. Here the CDR3 DNA reads TGTGCCAGCAGCTCCCGGACTAGCGGGAGTATCAATGAGCAGTTCTTC. The V call is TRBV7-3, the J call TRBJ2-1; 13 positions match TRBD2. With V trimmed by 4 bases and J by 6 bases, 6 bases remained unmatched. CDR1 is SGHTA and CDR2 is FQGTGA in the germline V gene. The CDR3 has 16 amino acids.

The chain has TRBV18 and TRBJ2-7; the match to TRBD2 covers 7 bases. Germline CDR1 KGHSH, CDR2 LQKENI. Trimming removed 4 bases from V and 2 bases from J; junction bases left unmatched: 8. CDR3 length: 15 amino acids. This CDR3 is CASSRSGASPYEQYF. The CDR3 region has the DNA TGTGCCAGCTCACGGAGCGGGGCGTCACCCTACGAGCAGTACTTC.

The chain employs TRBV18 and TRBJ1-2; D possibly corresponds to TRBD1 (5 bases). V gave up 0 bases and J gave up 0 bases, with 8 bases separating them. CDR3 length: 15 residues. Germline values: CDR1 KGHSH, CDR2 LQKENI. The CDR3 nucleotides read TGTGCCAGCTCACCACCCAGGGCGACTAACTATGGCTACACCTTC. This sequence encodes CASSPPRATNYGYTF. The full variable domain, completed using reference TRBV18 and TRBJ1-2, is NAGVMQNPRHLVRRRGQEARLRCSPMKGHSHVYWYRQLPEEGLKFMVYLQKENIIDESGMPKERFSAEFPKEGPSILRIQQVVRGDSAAYFCASSPPRATNYGYTFGSGTRLTVV.

The CDR3 DNA follows: TGCAGCGTACTCGGGACAGATAATGAAAAACTGTTTTTT. Encoded protein: CSVLGTDNEKLFF. The V and J genes are TRBV29-1 and TRBJ1-4, with 7 positions matching TRBD1. V shed 6 bases and J 4 bases; nucleotides not matched to a gene: 5. Germline CDR1 SQVTM, CDR2 ANQGSEA. The CDR3 spans 13 residues.

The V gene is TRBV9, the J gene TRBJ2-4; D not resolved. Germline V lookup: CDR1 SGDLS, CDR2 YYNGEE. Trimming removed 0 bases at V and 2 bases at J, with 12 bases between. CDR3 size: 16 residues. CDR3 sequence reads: CASSVGPRGPKNIQYF. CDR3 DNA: TGTGCCAGCAGCGTAGGGCCCAGAGGCCCCAAAAACATTCAGTACTTC.

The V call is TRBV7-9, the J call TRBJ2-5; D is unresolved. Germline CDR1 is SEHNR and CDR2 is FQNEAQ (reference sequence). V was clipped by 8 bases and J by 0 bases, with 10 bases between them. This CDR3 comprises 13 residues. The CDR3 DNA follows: TGTGCCAGCCTTCCCGAGTACCAAGAGACCCAGTACTTC. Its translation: CASLPEYQETQYF.

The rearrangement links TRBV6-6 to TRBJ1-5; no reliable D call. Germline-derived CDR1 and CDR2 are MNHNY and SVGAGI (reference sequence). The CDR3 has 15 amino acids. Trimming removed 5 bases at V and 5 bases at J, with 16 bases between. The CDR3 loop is CASSGRRTMDQPQHF. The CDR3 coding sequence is TGTGCCAGCAGTGGCAGGAGGACCATGGATCAGCCCCAGCATTTT.

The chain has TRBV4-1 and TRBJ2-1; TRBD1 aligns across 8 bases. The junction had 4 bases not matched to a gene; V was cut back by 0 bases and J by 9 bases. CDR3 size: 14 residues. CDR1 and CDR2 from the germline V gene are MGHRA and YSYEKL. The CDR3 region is CASSQDDRGGEQFF. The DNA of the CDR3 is TGCGCCAGCAGCCAAGATGACAGGGGAGGTGAGCAGTTCTTC.

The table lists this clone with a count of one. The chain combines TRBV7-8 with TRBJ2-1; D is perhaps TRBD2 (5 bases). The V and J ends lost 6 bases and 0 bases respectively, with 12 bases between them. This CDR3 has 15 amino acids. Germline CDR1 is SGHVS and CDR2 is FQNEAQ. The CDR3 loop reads CASRSGGSSYNEQFF. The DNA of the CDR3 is TGTGCCAGCAGATCCGGAGGAAGCTCCTACAATGAGCAGTTCTTC.

CDR3 loop: CASRSGANNQPQHF. The CDR3 nucleotides are TGTGCCAGCAGGTCAGGGGCTAACAATCAGCCCCAGCATTTT. This chain links TRBV6-5 with TRBJ1-5; D may be TRBD1 (6 bases). From germline, CDR1 is MNHEY and CDR2 SVGAGI. The CDR3 has 14 residues. V lost 6 bases and J 3 bases, leaving 12 bases between the germline ends.

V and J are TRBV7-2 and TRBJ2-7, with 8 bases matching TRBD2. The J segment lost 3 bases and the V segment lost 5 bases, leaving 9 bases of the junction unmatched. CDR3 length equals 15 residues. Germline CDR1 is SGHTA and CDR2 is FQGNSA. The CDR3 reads CASSPGAGGHYEQYF. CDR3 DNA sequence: TGTGCCAGCAGCCCTGGGGCGGGGGGCCACTACGAGCAGTACTTC. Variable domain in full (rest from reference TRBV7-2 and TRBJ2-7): GAGVSQSPSNKVTEKGKDVELRCDPISGHTALYWYRQSLGQGLEFLIYFQGNSAPDKSGLPSDRFSAERTGGSVSTLTIQRTQQEDSAVYLCASSPGAGGHYEQYFGPGTRLTVT.

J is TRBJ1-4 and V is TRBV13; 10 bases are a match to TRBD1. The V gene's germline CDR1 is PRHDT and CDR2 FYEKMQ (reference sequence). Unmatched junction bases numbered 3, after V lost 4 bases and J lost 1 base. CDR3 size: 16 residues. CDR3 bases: TGTGCCAGCAGCTACCGGACAGGGGGAACTAATGAAAAACTGTTTTTT. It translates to CASSYRTGGTNEKLFF.

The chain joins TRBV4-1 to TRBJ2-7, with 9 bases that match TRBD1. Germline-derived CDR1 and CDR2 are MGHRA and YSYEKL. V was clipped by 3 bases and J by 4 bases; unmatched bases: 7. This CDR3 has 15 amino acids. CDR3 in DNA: TGCGCCAGCAGCCAGATGGGACAGGGTTCGTACGAGCAGTACTTC. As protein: CASSQMGQGSYEQYF.

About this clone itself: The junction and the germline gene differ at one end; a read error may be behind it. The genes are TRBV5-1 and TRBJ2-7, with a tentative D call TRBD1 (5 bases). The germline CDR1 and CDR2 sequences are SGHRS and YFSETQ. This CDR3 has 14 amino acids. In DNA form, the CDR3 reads TGCGCCAGCAGCCCTCAGGGTATCTCCCACGAGCAGTACTTC. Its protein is CASSPQGISHEQYF.